This T cell receptor (beta chain) was documented in a study of blood T cell repertoires in COVID-19 (dated by TCRdb to about 2020). A note on the overall study: Collaborator samples came from the United States, Italy and Spain and covered acute and convalescent phases of COVID-19. A de-identified subject ID, COVID-19 status, age in years and sex were almost always included in the sample metadata. The prospective study material was composed of cDNA or gDNA derived from T cells, B-cell-depleted T cells, or PBMCs. Where available, HLA class I and class II types were taken from metadata supplied by the sample provider and were not determined by assay-based typing. The repertoires were released in a freely available public database intended as a resource for research on the immune response to SARS-CoV-2. The dataset comprised deeply sampled blood TCRbeta repertoires from subjects exposed to, actively infected with, or recovered from COVID-19. The samples were drawn from two sources: the first 160 participants of the ongoing ImmuneRACE study, and about 1,300 subjects contributed by 6 global collaborators. The paper's findings and limits, for the study overall: The amount of clinical and demographic metadata varied by source and participant and was provided uncurated.

Enrolling through a virtual design, the prospective study's participants ranged in age from roughly 18 to 95 years and lived across about two dozen United States geographic areas. In the prospective study, cohorts were assigned on the basis of participant-reported clinical history obtained from a screening survey and a study questionnaire. For ImmuneRACE Cohort 3, a participant was defined as recovered based on two consecutive negative NP/OP PCR tests, clearance by a healthcare professional, or resolution of symptoms. Each participant in the prospective study had whole blood, serum and a nasopharyngeal or oropharyngeal swab collected by mobile phlebotomists. Prospective study participants could optionally give additional blood draws and questionnaires over an approximately two-month period. Blood samples from the prospective study were shipped frozen or at room temperature prior to DNA extraction.

The immunoSEQ Assay, a bias-controlled multiplex PCR, was used to amplify TCRbeta CDR3 regions from genomic DNA. Regarding the original processing steps: Within the assay, amplification of reference gene primers was used to estimate how many nucleated cells each sample contained. To quantify the absolute abundance of each unique TCRbeta CDR3 rearrangement, sequence reads were collapsed and filtered. For each sample, productive Simpson clonality was calculated by taking the square root of Simpson's diversity index across productive rearrangements. Entries here come from immuneACCESS through TCRdb and include only in-frame sequences with V and J called. Some clones fail to appear in such tables; in the studies checked, an unresolved V gene covers under half of the shortfall, and the cause of the remainder is unknown. The DNA gave D and trimming, while V, J and clone size come from that table. In all, the sample holds over 250,000 clones, and roughly 90% of those were seen once. The top ten constitute 1.9% of the sample.

Of note for this clone: No cognate antigen has been identified for it. No base qualities exist here, and no much larger clone lies one base off it.

Sequencing input: PBMCs or T cells enriched from blood (not recorded which). The clonotype originates from a woman aged 55-69 years who had recovered from COVID-19.

At the DNA level, the sequence is TGTGCCAGCAGCTCTTACCGGGACAGGGTCCACGAGCAGTACTTC. Protein translation: CASSSYRDRVHEQYF. The sequence is built from TRBV11-3 and TRBJ2-7; 9 middle bases align to TRBD1. Reading the germline V gene gives CDR1 SGHNT and CDR2 YENEEA. The cysteine opens and the phenylalanine closes a CDR3 of 15 amino acids. This entry keeps only the CDR3 DNA: 45 bases, framed from base 1. Ends trimmed: V by 4 bases, J by 5 bases; bases unmatched to a gene: 9. This CDR3, with the reference TRBV11-3 and TRBJ2-7 proteins standing in past its ends, gives the full variable domain EAGVVQSPRYKIIEKKQPVAFWCNPISGHNTLYWYLQNLGQGPELLIRYENEEAVDDSQLPKDRFSAERLKGVDSTLKIQPAELGDSAVYLCASSSYRDRVHEQYFGPGTRLTVT.